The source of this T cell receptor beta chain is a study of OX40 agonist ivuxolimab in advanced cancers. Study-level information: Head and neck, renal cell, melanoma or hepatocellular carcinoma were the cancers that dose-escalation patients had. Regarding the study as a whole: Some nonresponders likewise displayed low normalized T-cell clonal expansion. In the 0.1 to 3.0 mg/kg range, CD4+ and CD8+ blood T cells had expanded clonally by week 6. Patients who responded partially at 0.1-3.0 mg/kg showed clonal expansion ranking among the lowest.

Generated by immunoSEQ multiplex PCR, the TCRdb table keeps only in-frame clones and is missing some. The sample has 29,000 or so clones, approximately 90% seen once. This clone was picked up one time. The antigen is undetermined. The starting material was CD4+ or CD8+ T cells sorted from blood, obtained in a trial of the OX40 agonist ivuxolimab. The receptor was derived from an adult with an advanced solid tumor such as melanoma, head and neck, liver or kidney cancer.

CDR3 nucleotide sequence: TGTGCCTGGAGTGTCGGGGGCGGGGGAGCTTTCTTT. Residues: CAWSVGGGGAFF. V gene TRBV30 combines with J gene TRBJ1-1; TRBD1 might be the D (6 bases). Germline CDR1 GTSNPN, CDR2 SVGIG (reference sequence). V dropped 0 bases and J dropped 10 bases, with 12 bases sitting between them. This CDR3 has 12 amino acids.